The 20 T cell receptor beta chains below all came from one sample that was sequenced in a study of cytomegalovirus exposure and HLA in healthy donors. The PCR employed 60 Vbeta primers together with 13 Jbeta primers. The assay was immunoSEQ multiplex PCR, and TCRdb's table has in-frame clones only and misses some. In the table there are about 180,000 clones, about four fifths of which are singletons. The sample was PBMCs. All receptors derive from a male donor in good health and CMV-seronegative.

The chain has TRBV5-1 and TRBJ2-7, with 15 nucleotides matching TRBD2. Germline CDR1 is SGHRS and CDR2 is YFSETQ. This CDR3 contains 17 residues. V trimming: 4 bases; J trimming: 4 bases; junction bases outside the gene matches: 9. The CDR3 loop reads CASSPAGTSGGIYEQYF. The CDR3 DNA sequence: TGCGCCAGCAGCCCCGCCGGGACTAGCGGGGGGATTTACGAGCAGTACTTC.

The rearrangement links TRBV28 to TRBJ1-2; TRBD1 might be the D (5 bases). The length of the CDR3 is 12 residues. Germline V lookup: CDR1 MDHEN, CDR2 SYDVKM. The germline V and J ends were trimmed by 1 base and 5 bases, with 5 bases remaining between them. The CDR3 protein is CASSLSGYGYTF. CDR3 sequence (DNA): TGTGCCAGCAGTTTATCAGGGTATGGCTACACCTTC.

As DNA, the CDR3 is TGCGCCAGCAGCCCTTTGAAGCTGGTTAGCAATCAGCCCCAGCATTTT. Its translation is CASSPLKLVSNQPQHF. The chain joins TRBV4-1 to TRBJ1-5; D is unclear. The germline CDR1 and CDR2 sequences are MGHRA and YSYEKL. The CDR3 extends over 16 amino acids. Trimming stripped 4 bases from V and 0 bases from J, with 13 bases between.

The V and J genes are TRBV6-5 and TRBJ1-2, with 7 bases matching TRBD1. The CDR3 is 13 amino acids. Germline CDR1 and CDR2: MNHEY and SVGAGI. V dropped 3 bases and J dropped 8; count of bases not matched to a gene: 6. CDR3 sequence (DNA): TGTGCCAGCAGTTATGTCAGGGGGAGGGGCTACACCTTC. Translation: CASSYVRGRGYTF.

The CDR3 here is CASSDSPVPSSYNSPLHF. The CDR3 bases are TGTGCCAGTAGCGACAGTCCTGTACCGAGCTCCTATAATTCACCCCTCCACTTT. The V and J genes are TRBV19 and TRBJ1-6; possible D gene TRBD1, 5 bases. Germline V gene data show CDR1 as LNHDA and CDR2 as SQIVND (reference sequence). V lost 6 bases and J 0 bases, leaving 18 bases between the germline ends. The CDR3 covers 18 residues.

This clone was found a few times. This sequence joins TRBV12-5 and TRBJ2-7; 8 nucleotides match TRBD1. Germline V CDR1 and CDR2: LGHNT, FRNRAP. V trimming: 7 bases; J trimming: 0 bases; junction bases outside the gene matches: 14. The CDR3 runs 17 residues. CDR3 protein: CASASGQGKFLSYEQYF. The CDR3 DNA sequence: TGTGCTAGTGCCAGCGGACAGGGTAAATTCCTCTCCTACGAGCAGTACTTC.

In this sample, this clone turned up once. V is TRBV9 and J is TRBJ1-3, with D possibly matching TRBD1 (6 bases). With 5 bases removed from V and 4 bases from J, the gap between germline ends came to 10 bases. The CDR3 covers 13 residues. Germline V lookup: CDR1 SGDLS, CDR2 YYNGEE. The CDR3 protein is CASRPTGGNTIYF. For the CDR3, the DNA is TGTGCCAGCAGACCCACAGGGGGAAACACCATATATTTT.

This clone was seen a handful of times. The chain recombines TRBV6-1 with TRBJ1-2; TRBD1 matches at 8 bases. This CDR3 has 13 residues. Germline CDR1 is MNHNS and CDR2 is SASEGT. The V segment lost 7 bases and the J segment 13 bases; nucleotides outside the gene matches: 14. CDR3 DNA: TGTGCCAGCACCGACAGGGGTCGGGAGGTTGGCACCTTC. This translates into CASTDRGREVGTF.

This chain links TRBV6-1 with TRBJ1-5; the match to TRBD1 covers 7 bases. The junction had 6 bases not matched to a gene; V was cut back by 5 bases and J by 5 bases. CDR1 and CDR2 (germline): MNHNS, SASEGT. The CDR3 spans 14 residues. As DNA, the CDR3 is TGTGCCAGCAGTCAGACAGGGACGTATCAGCCCCAGCATTTT. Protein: CASSQTGTYQPQHF.

The DNA for the CDR3 is TGCAGCGTTGCAGACATCGGTGAAAAACTGTTTTTT. Its protein is CSVADIGEKLFF. The genes are TRBV29-1 and TRBJ1-4; no clear D. V was trimmed by 4 bases and J by 7 bases, leaving 10 bases between them. This CDR3 region has 12 residues. Germline assignment: CDR1 SQVTM and CDR2 ANQGSEA.

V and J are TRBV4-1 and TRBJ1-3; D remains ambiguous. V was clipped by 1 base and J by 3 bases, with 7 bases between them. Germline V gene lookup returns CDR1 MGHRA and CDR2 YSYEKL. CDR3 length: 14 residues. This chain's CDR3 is CASSQGTVGNTIYF. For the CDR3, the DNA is TGCGCCAGCAGCCAAGGGACTGTTGGAAACACCATATATTTT.

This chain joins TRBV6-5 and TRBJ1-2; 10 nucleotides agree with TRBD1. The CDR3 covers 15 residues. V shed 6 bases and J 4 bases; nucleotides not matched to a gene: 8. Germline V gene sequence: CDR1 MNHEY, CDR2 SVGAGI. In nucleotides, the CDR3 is TGTGCCAGCAGGGACCCGGGACAGGGGATCTATGGCTACACCTTC. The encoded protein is CASRDPGQGIYGYTF.

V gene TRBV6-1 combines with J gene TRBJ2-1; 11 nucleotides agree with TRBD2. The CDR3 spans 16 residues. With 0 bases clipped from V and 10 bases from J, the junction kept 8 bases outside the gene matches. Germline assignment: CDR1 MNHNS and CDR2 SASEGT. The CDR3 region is CASSEALWASGREQFF. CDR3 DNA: TGTGCCAGCAGTGAAGCGCTATGGGCTAGCGGGAGGGAGCAGTTCTTC.

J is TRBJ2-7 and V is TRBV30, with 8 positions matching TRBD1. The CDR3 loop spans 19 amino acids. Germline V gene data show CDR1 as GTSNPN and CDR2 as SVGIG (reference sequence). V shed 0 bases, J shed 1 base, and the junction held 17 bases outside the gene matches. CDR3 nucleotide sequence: TGTGCCTGGAGTGTACGCGGAGACAGGGGATATCGAGTTTCCTACGAGCAGTACTTC. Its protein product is CAWSVRGDRGYRVSYEQYF.

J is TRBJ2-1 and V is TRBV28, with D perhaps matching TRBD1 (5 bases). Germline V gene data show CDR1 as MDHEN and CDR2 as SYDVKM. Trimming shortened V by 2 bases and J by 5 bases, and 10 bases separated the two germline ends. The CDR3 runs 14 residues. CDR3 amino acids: CASSLVTGHNEQFF. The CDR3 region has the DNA TGTGCCAGCAGTTTAGTTACAGGTCACAATGAGCAGTTCTTC.

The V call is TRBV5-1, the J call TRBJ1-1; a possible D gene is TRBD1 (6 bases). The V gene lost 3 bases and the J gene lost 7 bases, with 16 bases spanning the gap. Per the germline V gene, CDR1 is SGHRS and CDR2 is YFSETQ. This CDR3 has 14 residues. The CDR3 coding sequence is TGCGCCAGCAGCTCGATGGACAGTTTTAATGAAGCTTTCTTT. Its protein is CASSSMDSFNEAFF.

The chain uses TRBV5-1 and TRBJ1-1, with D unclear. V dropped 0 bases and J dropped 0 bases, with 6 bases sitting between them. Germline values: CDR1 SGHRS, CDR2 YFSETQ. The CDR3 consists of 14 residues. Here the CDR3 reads CASSLGAMNTEAFF. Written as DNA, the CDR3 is TGCGCCAGCAGCTTGGGGGCCATGAACACTGAAGCTTTCTTT.

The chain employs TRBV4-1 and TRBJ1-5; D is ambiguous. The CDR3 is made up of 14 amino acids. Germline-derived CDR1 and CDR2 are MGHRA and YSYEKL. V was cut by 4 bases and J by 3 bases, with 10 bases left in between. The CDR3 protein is CASSPSLPNQPQHF. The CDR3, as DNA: TGCGCCAGCAGCCCTTCTCTTCCCAATCAGCCCCAGCATTTT.

The CDR3 DNA is TGTGCCAGCAGCACTAGCGTTGCGACAGATACGCAGTATTTT. Amino acids: CASSTSVATDTQYF. The chain has TRBV9 and TRBJ2-3; TRBD2 aligns across 7 bases. The CDR3 runs 14 residues. CDR1 and CDR2 from the germline V gene are SGDLS and YYNGEE. The V and J ends lost 4 bases and 3 bases, in that order; junction bases with no gene match: 5.

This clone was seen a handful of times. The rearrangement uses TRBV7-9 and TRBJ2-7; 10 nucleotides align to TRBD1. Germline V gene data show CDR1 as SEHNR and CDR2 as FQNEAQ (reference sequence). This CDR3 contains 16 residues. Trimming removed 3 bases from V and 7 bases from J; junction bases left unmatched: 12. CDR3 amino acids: CASSLDLGQGRWEQYF. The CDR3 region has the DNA TGTGCCAGCAGCTTGGACCTGGGACAGGGGAGATGGGAGCAGTACTTC.